This TCR beta chain was obtained from a study of blood T cell repertoires in COVID-19. At the level of the study: PBMCs, B-cell-depleted T cells, or T cells provided the cDNA or gDNA that made up the material.

In the original processing: How many nucleated cells were present was estimated from reference gene primer amplification. Data came from immunoSEQ multiplex PCR; TCRdb stores just in-frame clones and leaves some out. V and J calls and clone size are those listed in that table; D and trimming were worked out from the DNA. The sample includes about 210,000 clones, 88% seen only once; the top ten take around 1.6%. The V and J ends lost 1 base and 4 bases respectively, with 16 bases between them. The germline V gene has CDR1 SGHDN and CDR2 FVKESK. This CDR3 spans 16 amino acids. This clone has just one count.

The source is a man in his 70s with acute or convalescent COVID-19. The sample comprised peripheral blood. The V and J genes are TRBV14 and TRBJ2-5; D uncertain. CDR3 sequence: CASSQVRVSSGETQYF. DNA of the CDR3: TGTGCCAGCAGCCAAGTTCGGGTTTCTAGTGGAGAGACCCAGTACTTC.